A single sample is the source of the 32 T cell receptor beta chains below, sequenced in a study of prognosis after radiotherapy for stage I lung cancer. Multiplex PCR in two rounds served to amplify TCR beta CDR3 from genomic DNA. Gene-specific primers for each TRBV and TRBJ gene drove first-round PCR. Each CDR3 protein gets one entry after TCRdb re-called the multiplex PCR reads with MiXCR. The top ten clones hold 40% to 45% of a sample with 13,000 to 15,000 distinct CDR3 sequences, about two fifths of them seen once. Sequencing used PBMCs, obtained before or after stereotactic body radiation therapy (not recorded which). The receptors stem from a donor of 50 years or more with non-small cell lung cancer.

This clonotype was seen repeatedly, ten times or more. The chain combines TRBV11-2 with TRBJ1-2, with 7 bases fitting TRBD1. V was clipped by 5 bases and J by 5 bases; unmatched bases: 8. Germline values: CDR1 SGHAT, CDR2 FQNNGV. The CDR3 is 14 amino acids. The CDR3 here is CASSLPTGWYGYTF. The CDR3 coding sequence is TGTGCCAGCAGCCTCCCGACAGGGTGGTATGGCTACACCTTC.

This clonotype has ten or more counts. The V and J genes are TRBV2 and TRBJ1-2, with 9 positions matching TRBD1. CDR1 and CDR2 (germline): SNHLY, FYNNEI. The CDR3 loop spans 16 amino acids. Trimming at V came to 0 bases and at J to 4 bases, leaving 6 bases not matched to a gene. CDR3 sequence (DNA): TGTGCCAGCAGTGAAGCGCAACAGGGGGCACGCTATGGCTACACCTTC. Amino acid sequence: CASSEAQQGARYGYTF.

This clonotype was found many times. The V gene is TRBV7-2, the J gene TRBJ2-1; D is unresolved. Germline lookup yields CDR1 SGHTA and CDR2 FQGNSA. The CDR3 is made up of 17 amino acids. With 2 bases removed from V and 2 bases from J, the gap between germline ends came to 16 bases. CDR3 coding DNA: TGTGCCAGCAGCTTAAACCCCCCCCTCATGCCCTACAATGAGCAGTTCTTC. Its protein product is CASSLNPPLMPYNEQFF. Using reference TRBV7-2 and TRBJ2-1 for the parts outside the CDR3, the full variable domain is GAGVSQSPSNKVTEKGKDVELRCDPISGHTALYWYRQSLGQGLEFLIYFQGNSAPDKSGLPSDRFSAERTGGSVSTLTIQRTQQEDSAVYLCASSLNPPLMPYNEQFFGPGTRLTVL.

There are many counts of this clonotype. CDR3 nucleotides: TGTGCCATCAGTGCTTGGGACAGGGGGCCCGGGGAGGGGGCCCAGCCCCAGCATTTT. This codes for CAISAWDRGPGEGAQPQHF. V gene TRBV10-3 combines with J gene TRBJ1-5; 12 bases fit TRBD1. Unmatched junction bases numbered 17, after V lost 4 bases and J lost 7 bases. CDR1 is ENHRY and CDR2 is SYGVKD in the germline V gene. The CDR3 spans 19 residues.

The chain combines TRBV19 with TRBJ2-1, with 12 positions matching TRBD2. This CDR3 is 15 amino acids long. Germline loops: CDR1 LNHDA, CDR2 SQIVND (reference sequence). Germline trimming cut 7 bases from V and 6 bases from J; bases unmatched to any gene: 7. The CDR3 sequence is CASTSLAGGFNEQFF. DNA for the CDR3: TGTGCCAGTACCTCACTAGCGGGGGGATTCAATGAGCAGTTCTTC.

This clonotype was counted many times. The CDR3 sequence is CASSLVGGTGSGNTIYF. The CDR3 nucleotides read TGCGCCAGCAGCTTGGTTGGGGGGACAGGCTCTGGAAACACCATATATTTT. The chain has TRBV5-1 and TRBJ1-3; 8 bases map to TRBD1. J was trimmed by 0 bases and V by 0 bases; bases with no gene match: 5. The CDR3 contains 17 residues. Germline V gene data show CDR1 as SGHRS and CDR2 as YFSETQ.

The chain has TRBV6-1 and TRBJ2-7; D is perhaps TRBD2 (5 bases). The germline gives CDR1 MNHNS, CDR2 SASEGT. Trimming left V 6 bases short and J 6 bases short, with 24 bases between. The CDR3 consists of 16 residues. The CDR3 region has the DNA TGTGCCAGCAGCGGCATTCACGGGGAAATAGGACTCGAGCAGTACTTC. Its protein product is CASSGIHGEIGLEQYF.

Worth noting for this clonotype: Germline and junction disagree at one end, which may indicate a read error. The chain couples TRBV30 to TRBJ2-1; D might be TRBD2 (5 bases). Per germline, CDR1 GTSNPN and CDR2 SVGIG (reference sequence). The CDR3 sequence is 11 residues long. CDR3 sequence: CASSRGNEHFF. CDR3 bases: TGTGCCTCGAGTCGAGGGAATGAGCATTTCTTC.

This clonotype was seen ten or more times. The rearrangement joins TRBV9 to TRBJ1-5; the D gene is possibly TRBD1 (5 bases). Trimming removed 4 bases at V and 0 bases at J, with 11 bases between. There are 15 residues in the CDR3. CDR1 and CDR2 (germline): SGDLS, YYNGEE. DNA of the CDR3: TGTGCCAGCAGCTTGGGGGGGTATAGCAATCAGCCCCAGCATTTT. It specifies CASSLGGYSNQPQHF.

About this clonotype: A far larger clone is one base from this, pointing to a likely read error. For the CDR3, the DNA is TGTGCCAGCAGTTCCAGCCAGGGGGCAGATAAGCAGTATTTT. Protein sequence: CASSSSQGADKQYF. V usage is TRBV6-8 and J usage is TRBJ2-3; 8 bases are a match to TRBD1. The length of the CDR3 is 14 residues. The germline V gene has CDR1 MNHGY and CDR2 SAAAGT.

Turning to this clonotype: A far larger clone is only one base removed, so a read error is likely. The chain couples TRBV7-9 to TRBJ1-2, with D perhaps matching TRBD1 (6 bases). The CDR3 contains 12 residues. Per the germline V gene, CDR1 is SEHNR and CDR2 is FQNEAQ (reference sequence). V lost 1 base, J lost 7 bases, and 7 bases lay in between. The CDR3 DNA reads TGTGCCAGCAGCTTAGGACAGGTTGGCTACACCTTC. Encoded protein: CASSLGQVGYTF.

This clonotype has a count of ten or more. The CDR3 coding sequence is TGTGCCAGCTCACTACAGGGGTCCATGACTAACTATGGCTACACCTTC. This encodes CASSLQGSMTNYGYTF. This chain connects TRBV18 to TRBJ1-2; 7 bases are a match to TRBD1. Per germline, CDR1 KGHSH and CDR2 LQKENI. J lost 0 bases, V lost 4 bases, and 8 bases had no gene match. This CDR3 region has 16 residues.

In its sample, this clonotype was seen many times. The gene calls are TRBV20-1 and TRBJ2-3; 9 nucleotides align to TRBD2. V lost 5 bases and J lost 1; bases outside the gene matches: 7. The CDR3 totals 15 residues. The germline CDR1 and CDR2 sequences are DFQATT and SNEGSKA (reference sequence). In DNA, the CDR3 is TGCAGTGCTGGCCCAAGACTAGCGGGCACAGATACGCAGTATTTT. It codes for CSAGPRLAGTDTQYF.

With respect to this clonotype: This is likely an artifact of a read error, given a far larger clone one base away. The rearrangement links TRBV6-8 to TRBJ2-7, with D unclear. Germline V gives CDR1 MNHGY, CDR2 SAAAGT. V dropped 2 bases and J dropped 0 bases, with 5 bases sitting between them. CDR3 size: 13 residues. CDR3 loop: CASSYEYSYEQYF. For the CDR3, the DNA is TGTGCCAGCAGTTACGAATACTCCTACGAGCAGTACTTC.

This chain links TRBV5-1 with TRBJ2-7; weak D call: TRBD1 (6 bases). This CDR3 comprises 13 residues. CDR1 and CDR2 from the germline V gene are SGHRS and YFSETQ. CDR3 in DNA: TGCAACAGCAGATATGCAGGGGCTGGAGAGCAGTACTTC. This codes for CNSRYAGAGEQYF.

About this clonotype itself: This probably arose from a read error, given a far larger clone one base away. J is TRBJ2-2 and V is TRBV6-5; 9 nucleotides align to TRBD2. The CDR3 is 14 residues long. Per germline, CDR1 MNHEY and CDR2 SVGAGI. Germline trimming cut 8 bases from V and 1 base from J; bases unmatched to any gene: 2. The CDR3 protein is CASQREVNTGELFF. In nucleotides, the CDR3 is TGTGCCAGCCAGCGGGAGGTGAACACCGGGGAGCTGTTTTTT.

The chain recombines TRBV24-1 with TRBJ2-7; maybe TRBD1 (5 bases). Germline lookup yields CDR1 KGHDR and CDR2 SFDVKD. V lost 3 bases and J lost 2, with 10 bases in between. The CDR3 loop spans 14 amino acids. CDR3 sequence reads: CATSDSQGTYEQYF. CDR3 in DNA: TGTGCCACCAGTGATAGTCAGGGTACCTACGAGCAGTACTTC.

The table lists this clonotype with many counts. The CDR3 sequence is CASSLSLGQLYGYTF. In nucleotides, the CDR3 is TGTGCCAGCAGTTTATCGCTCGGACAGCTCTATGGCTACACCTTC. The rearrangement uses TRBV28 and TRBJ1-2, with a possible D match to TRBD1 (6 bases). Looked up from germline, CDR1 is MDHEN and CDR2 is SYDVKM. V was clipped by 1 base and J by 4 bases, with 13 bases between them. This CDR3 is built from 15 residues.

This clonotype was detected many times. The chain couples TRBV2 to TRBJ1-1; unclear D gene. There are 14 residues in the CDR3. V was clipped by 6 bases and J by 1 base, with 12 bases between them. Per germline, CDR1 SNHLY and CDR2 FYNNEI. The CDR3 loop is CASSEHERNTEAFF. The DNA of the CDR3 is TGTGCCAGCAGCGAGCACGAGAGGAACACTGAAGCTTTCTTT.

This clonotype was seen just once. Since the CDR3 does not end with the conserved phenylalanine or tryptophan, this likely comes from a read error. The genes are TRBV28 and TRBJ2-7; TRBD2 might be the D (5 bases). The V and J ends lost 10 bases and 3 bases respectively, with 22 bases between them. The V gene's germline CDR1 is MDHEN and CDR2 SYDVKM. This CDR3 has 15 residues. CDR3 amino acids: CAINSRGSNRYEQYL. In DNA, the CDR3 is TGTGCCATCAATTCACGGGGTTCCAACCGCTACGAGCAGTACCTC.

V is TRBV19 and J is TRBJ2-1; 10 nucleotides agree with TRBD1. The CDR3 sequence is 14 residues long. Germline values: CDR1 LNHDA, CDR2 SQIVND (reference sequence). The V and J ends lost 7 bases and 4 bases, in that order; junction bases with no gene match: 4. For the CDR3, the DNA is TGTGCCAGTATGACAGGGGGCGCGTACAATGAGCAGTTCTTC. As protein: CASMTGGAYNEQFF. Full variable domain (outside the CDR3, taken from reference TRBV19 and TRBJ2-1): DGGITQSPKYLFRKEGQNVTLSCEQNLNHDAMYWYRQDPGQGLRLIYYSQIVNDFQKGDIAEGYSVSREKKESFPLTVTSAQKNPTAFYLCASMTGGAYNEQFFGPGTRLTVL.

This clonotype came up many times. The chain has TRBV5-6 and TRBJ1-3; D is unresolved. Germline V gene sequence: CDR1 SGHDT, CDR2 YYEEEE. Trimming removed 3 bases from V and 0 bases from J, with 4 bases in between. The CDR3 runs to 13 residues. The CDR3 coding sequence is TGTGCCAGCAGCTCCATCTCTGGAAACACCATATATTTT. It is translated as CASSSISGNTIYF.

Details on this clonotype: A far larger clone is just one base off, so this is likely a read error. The J gene is TRBJ2-3, the V gene TRBV6-5, with a tentative D call TRBD1 (7 bases). Deletions cut 5 bases from V and 3 bases from J, with 15 bases between. Germline V gives CDR1 MNHEY, CDR2 SVGAGI. The CDR3 is made up of 15 amino acids. The CDR3 is CASSGGGGETDTQYF. The CDR3 nucleotides are TGTGCCAGCAGTGGCGGAGGGGGCGAGACAGATACGCAGTATTTT.

Remarks on this clonotype: At one boundary the junction diverges from the germline segment, which might be a read error. V gene TRBV15 combines with J gene TRBJ2-7; TRBD1 matches at 9 bases. Germline CDR1 is LNHNV and CDR2 is YYDKDF (reference sequence). CDR3 length: 13 residues. The DNA of the CDR3 is TGCGCCACCAGCACGGGACAGGGCAACGAGCAGTGCTTC. It is translated as CATSTGQGNEQCF.

This clonotype occurred many times. J is TRBJ1-1 and V is TRBV30; no definite D call. Trimming removed 3 bases from V and 1 base from J, with 9 bases in between. The CDR3 totals 13 residues. The germline V gene encodes CDR1 GTSNPN and CDR2 SVGIG (reference sequence). The CDR3 reads CAWRGPANTEAFF. CDR3 nucleotides: TGTGCCTGGAGAGGTCCGGCGAACACTGAAGCTTTCTTT.

In the case of this clonotype: It is likely a read error: a sequence one base away is far more abundant. The chain joins TRBV6-4 to TRBJ1-6; D perhaps matches TRBD1 (5 bases). The CDR3 totals 17 residues. CDR1 and CDR2 (germline): MRHNA, SNTAGT. For the CDR3, the DNA is TGTGCCAGCAGTGAATGGGGAGGTGAGGGGATGAATTCACCCATCCACTTT. This codes for CASSEWGGEGMNSPIHF.

The table lists this clonotype with many counts. The chain joins TRBV30 to TRBJ1-5; D is perhaps TRBD1 (6 bases). V lost 1 base and J 6 bases, leaving 10 bases between the germline ends. Germline V lookup: CDR1 GTSNPN, CDR2 SVGIG (reference sequence). This CDR3 has 13 amino acids. The CDR3 sequence is CAWSGQVAQPQHF. CDR3 sequence (DNA): TGTGCCTGGAGTGGACAGGTGGCTCAGCCCCAGCATTTT.

This clonotype was counted ten times or more. The CDR3 is CASTWGQGHQPQHF. As DNA, the CDR3 is TGTGCCAGCACTTGGGGACAGGGACACCAGCCCCAGCATTTT. The genes are TRBV12-3 or TRBV12-4 and TRBJ1-5, with 9 bases lining up with TRBD1. The CDR3 runs to 14 residues. Trimming took 7 bases from V and 7 from J; bases not matched to a gene: 8.

This clonotype is classed as medium-sized. The rearrangement joins TRBV20-1 to TRBJ1-6; 7 bases align to TRBD1. Germline V lookup: CDR1 DFQATT, CDR2 SNEGSKA (reference sequence). Trimming cost V 0 bases and J 7 bases; bases outside gene matches: 9. This CDR3 has 16 amino acids. The CDR3, as DNA: TGCAGTGCTAGAGATCCGAAGACAGGGCTCAATTCACCCCTCCACTTT. Its protein product is CSARDPKTGLNSPLHF.

In its sample, this clonotype is medium-sized. Here the CDR3 DNA reads TGTGCCAGCAGTGACTCGTCCAGCGGGGGGGCCCCGCCTCAGTATTTT. As protein: CASSDSSSGGAPPQYF. This chain links TRBV6-9 with TRBJ2-3, with 10 bases lining up with TRBD2. The V gene end was trimmed by 5 bases and the J gene end by 12 bases; junction bases not matched to a gene: 17. The CDR3 runs 16 residues. Germline CDR1 is MNHGY and CDR2 is SVAAGI.

This clonotype was picked up many times. This chain links TRBV15 with TRBJ2-3, with a tentative D call TRBD1 (6 bases). The CDR3 has 15 residues. Germline CDR1 reads LNHNV; CDR2 reads YYDKDF (reference sequence). Trimming took 4 bases from V and 1 from J, leaving 12 bases between them. The CDR3 spells CATSTWAGGTDTQYF. The CDR3 DNA sequence: TGTGCCACCAGCACCTGGGCAGGGGGCACAGATACGCAGTATTTT.

This clonotype was detected many times. V gene TRBV9 combines with J gene TRBJ2-2; TRBD1 agrees at 9 bases. Germline lookup yields CDR1 SGDLS and CDR2 YYNGEE. The CDR3 totals 15 residues. V gave up 4 bases and J gave up 0 bases; unmatched junction bases: 1. CDR3 in amino acids: CASSRDRANTGELFF. CDR3 in DNA: TGTGCCAGCAGCCGGGACAGGGCGAACACCGGGGAGCTGTTTTTT.